One and the same sample provided the 18 T cell receptor beta chains below, sequenced in a study of T cell changes during pregnancy in multiple sclerosis. Method: immunoSEQ multiplex PCR; TCRdb's copy keeps in-frame clones and lacks some. The data show around 68,000 clones, approximately 90% seen once. The specimen comprised peripheral blood, sampled in the third trimester of pregnancy. These TCRs come from a female donor with multiple sclerosis, enrolled in a pregnancy study.

The chain couples TRBV13 to TRBJ2-7; D not resolved. V lost 0 bases and J 4 bases, leaving 7 bases between the germline ends. This CDR3 spans 13 amino acids. Germline loops: CDR1 PRHDT, CDR2 FYEKMQ (reference sequence). Here the CDR3 DNA reads TGTGCCAGCAGCTTAGGGGCCAAATACGAGCAGTACTTC. Its translation: CASSLGAKYEQYF.

The chain employs TRBV21-1 and TRBJ1-5; the table's D gene call, TRBD1, was not cross checked with the DNA. TRBV21-1 is a pseudogene. This CDR3 contains 16 residues. CDR3 nucleotides: TGTGCCAGCAGCAAAAGGTTTGGACAGTCCAATCAGCCCCAGCATTTT. This encodes CASSKRFGQSNQPQHF.

The chain has TRBV6-1 and TRBJ2-6, with D unclear. With 6 bases removed from V and 2 bases from J, the gap between germline ends came to 11 bases. CDR1 MNHNS and CDR2 SASEGT come from the germline V gene. CDR3 size: 15 residues. CDR3 protein: CASSPTSAGANVLTF. The CDR3 nucleotides read TGTGCCAGCAGCCCGACTTCAGCTGGGGCCAACGTCCTGACTTTC.

The chain links TRBV20-1 to TRBJ2-1; D gene uncertain. V lost 3 bases and J 4 bases, leaving 4 bases between the germline ends. The length of the CDR3 is 11 residues. CDR1 and CDR2 (germline): DFQATT, SNEGSKA (reference sequence). The CDR3, as DNA: TGCAGTGCTAGCGGTTACAATGAGCAGTTCTTC. Its translation: CSASGYNEQFF.

V and J are TRBV7-9 and TRBJ2-1; TRBD2 matches at 9 bases. Trimming cost V 3 bases and J 9 bases; bases outside gene matches: 6. Germline V gene lookup returns CDR1 SEHNR and CDR2 FQNEAQ (reference sequence). The CDR3 is 14 amino acids. The CDR3 protein is CASSFAGLAAEQFF. CDR3 coding DNA: TGTGCCAGCAGCTTTGCGGGACTAGCCGCTGAGCAGTTCTTC.

The chain carries TRBV19 and TRBJ1-2, with 8 nucleotides matching TRBD1. CDR3 size: 13 residues. The ends lost 6 bases at V and 4 bases at J; junction bases unmatched: 4. Germline V CDR1 and CDR2: LNHDA, SQIVND (reference sequence). The CDR3 here is CASRQGEGYGYTF. CDR3 in DNA: TGTGCCAGTAGACAGGGGGAGGGCTATGGCTACACCTTC.

The chain couples TRBV25-1 to TRBJ2-1, with 7 nucleotides matching TRBD1. This CDR3 is 11 amino acids long. CDR1 and CDR2 from the germline V gene are MGHDK and SYGVNS. V lost 6 bases, J lost 9 bases, and 2 bases stayed unmatched. The CDR3 protein is CASRTGIEQFF. CDR3 DNA: TGTGCCAGCAGGACAGGGATTGAGCAGTTCTTC.

The chain recombines TRBV19 with TRBJ1-1, with TRBD1 identical over 9 bases. The CDR3 contains 12 residues. V gave up 8 bases and J gave up 7 bases; unmatched junction bases: 5. CDR1 and CDR2 from the germline V gene are LNHDA and SQIVND (reference sequence). In DNA, the CDR3 is TGTGCCAGTTTACAGGGGGCTGGTGAAGCTTTCTTT. Translated: CASLQGAGEAFF.

This clone was detected once. This chain links TRBV9 with TRBJ1-4; D perhaps matches TRBD1 (5 bases). This CDR3 has 15 amino acids. V lost 3 bases, J lost 4 bases, and 13 bases lay in between. CDR1 is SGDLS, CDR2 YYNGEE, per germline. Here the CDR3 DNA reads TGTGCCAGCAGCGCTGGAGGGGCCAATAATGAAAAACTGTTTTTT. It specifies CASSAGGANNEKLFF.

The rearrangement uses TRBV6-5 and TRBJ1-1, with 8 bases that match TRBD1. The ends lost 4 bases at V and 5 bases at J; junction bases unmatched: 9. Germline CDR1 is MNHEY and CDR2 is SVGAGI. CDR3 length equals 15 residues. The CDR3 is CASSSLQGVGTEAFF. In DNA, the CDR3 is TGTGCCAGCAGTTCCTTACAGGGGGTGGGGACTGAAGCTTTCTTT.

The chain employs TRBV6-6 and TRBJ1-4; 8 bases map to TRBD1. The CDR3 spans 14 residues. The germline V gene encodes CDR1 MNHNY and CDR2 SVGAGI (reference sequence). V lost 7 bases, J lost 7 bases, and 8 bases stayed unmatched. For the CDR3, the DNA is TGTGCCAGCAACCAGGGGGCGCCGGGTGAAAAACTGTTTTTT. The encoded protein is CASNQGAPGEKLFF.

The chain is built from TRBV6-5 and TRBJ1-2; maybe TRBD1 (5 bases). The V end was cut by 2 bases, the J end by 10 bases, with 20 bases between. Germline CDR1 and CDR2: MNHEY and SVGAGI. The CDR3 is 15 amino acids. As DNA, the CDR3 is TGTGCCAGCAGTTACGCGGGGACGGCCCTACGGGACTACACCTTC. Translating it yields CASSYAGTALRDYTF.

The J gene is TRBJ1-3, the V gene TRBV29-1; D is ambiguous. The germline V gene has CDR1 SQVTM and CDR2 ANQGSEA. V gave up 4 bases and J gave up 0 bases, with 4 bases separating them. The CDR3 contains 12 residues. The CDR3 loop is CSVGGSGNTIYF. The DNA of the CDR3 is TGCAGCGTTGGCGGCTCTGGAAACACCATATATTTT. The whole variable domain, remainder taken from reference TRBV29-1 and TRBJ1-3, is SAVISQKPSRDICQRGTSLTIQCQVDSQVTMMFWYRQQPGQSLTLIATANQGSEATYESGFVIDKFPISRPNLTFSTLTVSNMSPEDSSIYLCSVGGSGNTIYFGEGSWLTVV.

This chain uses TRBV5-4 with TRBJ2-1; 7 bases map to TRBD2. This CDR3 is 16 amino acids long. With V trimmed by 0 bases and J by 8 bases, 11 bases remained unmatched. Germline CDR1 and CDR2: SGHNT and YYREEE (reference sequence). The CDR3 DNA reads as TGTGCCAGCAGCTTGGCAGTTCTAGCGGTGGTTGATGAGCAGTTCTTC. Its protein is CASSLAVLAVVDEQFF.

V gene TRBV6-4 combines with J gene TRBJ1-2, with D unclear. CDR1 and CDR2 from the germline V gene are MRHNA and SNTAGT. This CDR3 comprises 13 residues. V dropped 6 bases and J dropped 4 bases, with 12 bases sitting between them. The CDR3 bases are TGTGCCAGCAGCGCGACCGGGAGCTATGGCTACACCTTC. It codes for CASSATGSYGYTF.

The V call is TRBV29-1, the J call TRBJ2-1; 8 bases are shared with TRBD2. The CDR3 length is 16 residues. From germline, CDR1 is SQVTM and CDR2 ANQGSEA. The trim removed 8 bases at V and 4 bases at J, leaving 16 bases unmatched. DNA of the CDR3: TGCAGCTTCCGCTCTTTATCGGGGGGGCTTTACAATGAGCAGTTCTTC. Its protein is CSFRSLSGGLYNEQFF.

The rearrangement uses TRBV7-2 and TRBJ1-3, with D unresolved. The V end lost 5 bases, the J end lost 4 bases, and 15 bases lay between the germline ends. Germline V lookup: CDR1 SGHTA, CDR2 FQGNSA. The CDR3 contains 15 residues. The CDR3 is CASSGPGVPGNTIYF. The CDR3 DNA reads as TGTGCCAGCAGCGGACCCGGGGTTCCAGGAAACACCATATATTTT.

The V call is TRBV7-2, the J call TRBJ2-7; 8 nucleotides align to TRBD1. The CDR3 runs 15 residues. Trimming at V came to 0 bases and at J to 3 bases, leaving 4 bases not matched to a gene. CDR1 is SGHTA and CDR2 is FQGNSA in the germline V gene. In DNA form, the CDR3 reads TGTGCCAGCAGCTTAGCCGGGACAGGCAACTACGAGCAGTACTTC. Amino acids: CASSLAGTGNYEQYF.